A selection of T cell receptor beta chains follows, all from one sample in a study of cytomegalovirus exposure and HLA in healthy donors. Assay: immunoSEQ multiplex PCR; the TCRdb copy retains only in-frame clones and omits some. The data hold tens of thousands of clones, with approximately 93% observed a single time. The sequenced sample consisted of PBMCs. Receptor source: a man aged 18-30 years in good health and CMV-seropositive. CDR3s include the opening cysteine and the closing phenylalanine or tryptophan. A D gene is named only where the DNA matches it firmly. Some rows have no size entry. The others give once, few or many, or a class for an expanded clone.

-,TRBV21-1,TRBJ2-1,-,TGTGCCAGTGTTTACAGGGTCCAAGGAGAGAATGAGCAGTTCTTC,CASVYRVQGENEQFF
TRBD1,TRBV7-9,TRBJ2-1,-,TGTGCCAGCAGCCCTGTCGGGACAGGAAACAATGAGCAGTTCTTC,CASSPVGTGNNEQFF
-,TRBV15,TRBJ2-7,-,TGTGCCACCAGCAGAGATCCGGCGGTCGGCTACGAGCAGTACTTC,CATSRDPAVGYEQYF
-,TRBV18,TRBJ1-1,-,TGTGCCAGCTCACCGGCCGGCAGGGGGAACACTGAAGCTTTCTTT,CASSPAGRGNTEAFF
-,TRBV11-2,TRBJ2-7,-,TGTGCCAGCAGCTTAGATGCGACTGCATCCTACGAGCAGTACTTC,CASSLDATASYEQYF
-,TRBV19,TRBJ1-1,-,TGTGCCAGTACTTCCCAGATGAACACTGAAGCTTTCTTT,CASTSQMNTEAFF
TRBD1,TRBV5-6,TRBJ1-4,-,TGTGCCAGCAGCCTAGGGACAGGCAATGAAAAACTGTTTTTT,CASSLGTGNEKLFF
-,TRBV6-5,TRBJ2-7,-,TGTGCCAGCAGCCCGGGACTTTACTCCTACGAGCAGTACTTC,CASSPGLYSYEQYF
-,TRBV28,TRBJ1-2,-,TGTGCCAGCAGTTTAGGCGGTGTAGGATCACACTATGGCTACACCTTC,CASSLGGVGSHYGYTF
TRBD1,TRBV6-6,TRBJ1-2,-,TGTGCCAGCACCCGGGACAGGGCAGGCTGGAGCTACACCTTC,CASTRDRAGWSYTF
TRBD2,TRBV5-1,TRBJ2-1,-,TGCGCCAGCCGGTTCCTACTAGCGGGAACCTACAATGAGCAGTTCTTC,CASRFLLAGTYNEQFF
TRBD1,TRBV2,TRBJ1-5,-,TGTGCCAGCAGTGGGACAGGGTCGGTTCAGCCCCAGCATTTT,CASSGTGSVQPQHF
TRBD2,TRBV18,TRBJ2-7,-,TGTGCCAGCTCACCAGGGACTAGCGGGAGGAGCCCTACCTACGAGCAGTACTTC,CASSPGTSGRSPTYEQYF
-,TRBV18,TRBJ2-5,once,TGTGCCAGCTCACCACAGAGTGTAGAGACCCAGTACTTC,CASSPQSVETQYF
-,TRBV15,TRBJ2-7,-,TGTGCCACCAGCAGACTCATAACTTACGAGCAGTACTTC,CATSRLITYEQYF
TRBD1,TRBV19,TRBJ2-3,-,TGTGCCAGTAGGGACAGGGGAGTAACAGATACGCAGTATTTT,CASRDRGVTDTQYF
-,TRBV10-1,TRBJ2-2,-,TGCGCCAGCAGTGACAGGAACACCGGGGAGCTGTTTTTT,CASSDRNTGELFF
TRBD1,TRBV5-6,TRBJ2-7,few,TGTGCCATGACCCCGGGACAGGGATGGTACGAGCAGTACTTC,CAMTPGQGWYEQYF
-,TRBV5-6,TRBJ2-5,-,TGTGCCAGCAGCTTGGACTACCAAGAGACCCAGTACTTC,CASSLDYQETQYF
TRBD1,TRBV7-6,TRBJ1-6,-,TGTGCCAGCAGCTCGGGACAGGGCCTGAATTCACCCCTCCACTTT,CASSSGQGLNSPLHF
-,TRBV7-7,TRBJ2-5,-,TGTGCTAGCAGCTTAACCGTTGGACAGAACCAAGAGACCCAGTACTTC,CASSLTVGQNQETQYF
-,TRBV6-6,TRBJ1-1,-,TGTGCCAGCACCGTCGGGGGGATGAACACTGAAGCTTTCTTT,CASTVGGMNTEAFF
TRBD2,TRBV25-1,TRBJ2-1,-,TGTGCCAGCCGCGGGACTAGCACACACAATGAGCAGTTCTTC,CASRGTSTHNEQFF
-,TRBV11-2,TRBJ1-1,-,TGTGCCAGCAGCTTCAGACAGGAAAACACTGAAGCTTTCTTT,CASSFRQENTEAFF
-,TRBV5-4,TRBJ1-4,-,TGTGCCAGCAGCACCGGGACAACCGATGAAAAACTGTTTTTT,CASSTGTTDEKLFF
-,TRBV30,TRBJ1-2,medium-sized,TGTGCCTGGAGCCGGGAGCAAAGAGCTAACTATGGCTACACCTTC,CAWSREQRANYGYTF
-,TRBV4-1,TRBJ1-6,-,TGCGCCAGCAGCCAGGCCTTCTATAATTCACCCCTCCACTTT,CASSQAFYNSPLHF